This is a list of T cell receptor beta chains from one sample in a study of T cells in Graves' hyperthyroidism and ophthalmopathy. TCRdb reprocessed the multiplex PCR reads with MiXCR, giving one entry per CDR3 protein. Among about 400,000 distinct CDR3 sequences listed, about 14% were seen once. Source material: blood. The source of these receptors is a man aged 18 to 29 with Graves' ophthalmopathy. Both conserved end residues are part of each CDR3. The order of the fields is V gene, clone size, J gene, D gene, CDR3 protein, CDR3 DNA. D genes are given only for firm matches. Where a row states a size, it is once, few, many or the class of an expanded clone; other rows omit it.

>TRBV29-1|many|TRBJ2-3|.
CSVETGRTDTQYF
TGCAGCGTTGAAACCGGGAGAACAGATACGCAGTATTTT
>TRBV7-9|.|TRBJ2-1|TRBD1
CASSSGTGAFSEQFF
TGTGCCAGCAGCTCTGGGACAGGGGCGTTTAGTGAGCAGTTCTTC
>TRBV19|.|TRBJ1-2|TRBD1
CASTSRGQGWGYTF
TGTGCCAGTACCTCTCGGGGACAGGGCTGGGGCTACACCTTC
>TRBV7-3|.|TRBJ2-2|TRBD2
CASSLLAGGWRKTGELFF
TGTGCCAGCAGCTTACTAGCGGGAGGTTGGAGAAAAACCGGGGAGCTGTTTTTT
>TRBV2|many|TRBJ2-1|.
CASSENEQFF
TGTGCCAGCAGTGAAAATGAGCAGTTCTTC
>TRBV7-9|many|TRBJ2-4|.
CASSLELSWGGEAKNIQYF
TGTGCCAGCAGCTTAGAGCTTTCGTGGGGGGGCGAGGCCAAAAACATTCAGTACTTC
>TRBV29-1|few|TRBJ2-3|TRBD2
CSVGLASSTDTQYF
TGCAGCGTTGGACTAGCCAGTAGCACAGATACGCAGTATTTT
>TRBV20-1|.|TRBJ1-2|TRBD1
CSASPGQGLRGYTF
TGCAGTGCATCGCCGGGACAGGGGTTGCGGGGCTACACCTTC
>TRBV4-1|many|TRBJ2-3|.
CASRKSPVDTQYF
TGCGCCAGTAGGAAGTCCCCGGTGGATACGCAGTATTTT
>TRBV4-1|many|TRBJ2-7|TRBD1
CASSQEGTVYEQYF
TGCGCCAGCAGCCAAGAAGGGACAGTTTACGAGCAGTACTTC
>TRBV5-1|many|TRBJ2-7|.
CASSFNGPSYEQYF
TGCGCCAGCAGCTTCAACGGACCATCCTACGAGCAGTACTTC
>TRBV10-2|few|TRBJ1-4|.
CASSERQLNEKLFF
TGCGCCAGCAGTGAACGGCAACTAAATGAAAAACTGTTTTTT
>TRBV29-1|.|TRBJ1-1|.
CSVGANTEAFF
TGCAGCGTAGGGGCGAACACTGAAGCTTTCTTT
>TRBV18|.|TRBJ2-5|.
CASSPFSGQNNEETQYF
TGTGCCAGCTCACCTTTTTCAGGACAAAACAACGAGGAGACCCAGTACTTC
>TRBV2|many|TRBJ2-3|TRBD2
CASRDTSGSGTDTQYF
TGTGCCAGCAGGGACACTAGCGGGAGTGGGACAGATACGCAGTATTTT
>TRBV4-1|many|TRBJ2-5|TRBD2
CASSQASMAGGLQETQYF
TGCGCCAGCAGCCAAGCGTCAATGGCGGGAGGACTTCAAGAGACCCAGTACTTC
>TRBV10-3|many|TRBJ1-5|.
CAISGGLGGNNQPQHF
TGTGCCATCAGTGGGGGCCTGGGAGGAAACAATCAGCCCCAGCATTTT